The T cell receptor (beta chain) described here comes from a study of cytomegalovirus exposure and HLA in healthy donors. Study observations and caveats: Some V segments, including TRBV6-2 and TRBV6-3, were excluded as indistinguishable. In vitro checks showed that a few CMV-associated chains really do target CMV antigens.

The V gene lost 8 bases and the J gene lost 5 bases, with 9 bases spanning the gap. The V gene's germline CDR1 is LNHDA and CDR2 SQIVND (reference sequence). This CDR3 is 11 amino acids long. PCR primers comprised 60 Vbeta and 13 Jbeta primers. Data came from immunoSEQ multiplex PCR; TCRdb stores just in-frame clones and leaves some out. This sample carries 80,000 or so clones, more than 55% of them seen once, and the ten largest clones take 4.9%. On this clone itself: Its antigen is not known.

Material: PBMCs. The V gene is TRBV19, the J gene TRBJ1-2, with D uncertain. This TCR derives from a man aged 60-69 years in good health and CMV-seropositive. CDR3 DNA sequence: TGTGCCAGTTTGAACAGTTATGGCTACACCTTC. Amino acids: CASLNSYGYTF.